The T cell receptor beta chain described here comes from a study of T cell responses to AZD1222 COVID-19 vaccine. Remarks on this clone: No antigen is known for it.

The study, taken as a whole, reports: The donor group comprised mostly white British people and more females; the analysis possibly underestimated clonal diversity. Researchers report vaccine-associated CD4 TCRs spanning spike, with dominance at 160-218 and 743-854. Reportedly, nearly half the spike-specific TCRs target unmutated variant regions.

Germline V gives CDR1 SNHLY, CDR2 FYNNEI. The ends were cut back, 9 bases at V and 9 bases at J, with 15 bases in the middle. The CDR3 runs to 13 residues. Sequenced by immunoSEQ multiplex PCR; TCRdb stores in-frame clones only, minus some. The sample yields about 200,000 clones, around 94% seen once. The starting material was peripheral blood, obtained 28 days after the second dose of the MenACWY control vaccine. This TCR was recovered from an adult who received the MenACWY meningococcal vaccine as a control. The V and J genes are TRBV2 and TRBJ1-6; weak D call: TRBD1 (5 bases). Here the CDR3 DNA reads TGTGCCAGGGACGGGGGTATAGGTTCACCCCTCCACTTT. Residues: CARDGGIGSPLHF. The full variable domain, with the rest looked up from reference TRBV2 and TRBJ1-6, is EPEVTQTPSHQVTQMGQEVILRCVPISNHLYFYWYRQILGQKVEFLVSFYNNEISEKSEIFDDQFSVERPDGSNFTLKIRSTKLEDSAMYFCARDGGIGSPLHFGNGTRLTVT.